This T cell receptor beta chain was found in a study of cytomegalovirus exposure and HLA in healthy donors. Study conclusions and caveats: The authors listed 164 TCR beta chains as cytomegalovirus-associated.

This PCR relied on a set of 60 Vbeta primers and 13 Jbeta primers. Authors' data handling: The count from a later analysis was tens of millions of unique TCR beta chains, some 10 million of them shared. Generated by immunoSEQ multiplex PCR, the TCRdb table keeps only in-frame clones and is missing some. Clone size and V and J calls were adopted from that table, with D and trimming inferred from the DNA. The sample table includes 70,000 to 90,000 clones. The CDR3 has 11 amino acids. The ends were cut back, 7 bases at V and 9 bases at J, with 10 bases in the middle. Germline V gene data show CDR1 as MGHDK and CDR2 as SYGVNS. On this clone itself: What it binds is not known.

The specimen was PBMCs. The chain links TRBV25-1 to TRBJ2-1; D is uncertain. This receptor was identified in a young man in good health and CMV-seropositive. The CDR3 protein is CASTARSEQFF. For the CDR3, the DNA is TGTGCCAGCACCGCGAGGAGTGAGCAGTTCTTC.